This T cell receptor (beta chain) stems from a study of identical twins. Study results and caveats: Excess twin sharing in beta out-of-frame sequences was weaker.

There were only healthy Caucasians among the donors. This CDR3 comprises 15 residues. With 2 bases removed from V and 7 bases from J, the gap between germline ends came to 17 bases. Germline V gene data show CDR1 as MNHEY and CDR2 as SVGAGI. Note on this clonotype: Its target is not known.

TCRdb reprocessed the 5' RACE reads with MiXCR, giving one entry per CDR3 protein. Of approximately 230,000 distinct CDR3 sequences listed, 6% to 7% are singletons. The same data also went into a second study, on T cells expressing NK-cell markers. Per that study: The study found dominant NKG2C+ clonotypes at roughly 1.0-8% of CD8+ T cells in over 5 donors. Among several donors, these clonotypes also ranked first in the CD3+CD56-NKG2C+ fraction.

The sequence derives from a young woman in good health. This sequence joins TRBV6-5 and TRBJ1-1; D unresolved. Sequencing was done on a sample of CD8+ T cells sorted from blood. The CDR3: CASSYIGDGDLEAFF. The CDR3 bases are TGTGCCAGCAGTTACATCGGCGACGGAGACCTTGAAGCTTTCTTT.